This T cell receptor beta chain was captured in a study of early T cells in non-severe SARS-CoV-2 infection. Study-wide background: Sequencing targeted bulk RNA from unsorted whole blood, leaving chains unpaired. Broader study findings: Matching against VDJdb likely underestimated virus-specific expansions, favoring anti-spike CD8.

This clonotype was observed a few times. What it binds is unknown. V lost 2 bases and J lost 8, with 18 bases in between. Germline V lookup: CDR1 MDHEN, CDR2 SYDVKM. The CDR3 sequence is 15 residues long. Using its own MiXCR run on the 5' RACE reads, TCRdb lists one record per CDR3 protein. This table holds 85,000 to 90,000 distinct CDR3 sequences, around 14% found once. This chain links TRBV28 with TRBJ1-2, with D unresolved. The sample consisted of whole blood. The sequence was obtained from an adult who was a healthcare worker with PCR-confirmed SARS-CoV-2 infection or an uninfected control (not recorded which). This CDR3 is CASSLIAPPSRGYTF. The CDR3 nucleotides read TGTGCCAGCAGTTTAATTGCCCCACCGTCCCGGGGCTACACCTTC.